The rows below give T cell receptor beta chains drawn from one sample of a study of spatial heterogeneity in lung cancer. TCRdb ran MiXCR on the 5' RACE reads and lists one entry per CDR3 protein. The sample consists of 40,000 to 55,000 distinct CDR3 sequences, approximately 6.9% of them appearing once. The sequences come from PBMCs, collected at surgery. Receptors originate from a female donor with early-stage non-small cell lung cancer. The CDR3 runs from the conserved cysteine through the conserved F or W. The order of the fields is V gene, clone size, D gene, J gene, CDR3 DNA, CDR3 protein. A D gene is named only where the DNA matches it firmly. Where a row states a size, it is once, few, many or the class of an expanded clone; other rows omit it.

TRBV7-9	few	-	TRBJ1-1	TGTGCCAGCAGTCTCAAAACTGACCGTAGTGAAGCTTTCTTT	CASSLKTDRSEAFF
TRBV4-3	many	TRBD2	TRBJ2-3	TGCGCCAGCAGCCAAGATTTAGCGGGGGGAACAGATACGCAGTATTTT	CASSQDLAGGTDTQYF
TRBV6-5	many	TRBD1	TRBJ2-1	TGTGCCAGCAGTTACGGGACAGGGGGGAGGAATGAGCAGTTCTTC	CASSYGTGGRNEQFF
TRBV20-1	many	-	TRBJ1-1	TGCAGTGAGGGACGCGACACTGAAGCTTTCTTT	CSEGRDTEAFF
TRBV6-1	-	-	TRBJ1-2	TGTGCCAGCAGAGAAGTACAGGTACGGGCTGTTTCGGGCTACACCTTC	CASREVQVRAVSGYTF
TRBV28	few	-	TRBJ2-7	TGTGCCAGCAGTCTGAGGACGGGCCCATCCTACGAGCAGTACTTC	CASSLRTGPSYEQYF
TRBV9	many	TRBD1	TRBJ1-1	TGTGCCAGCAGCGCGGGACAGTTGAACACTGAAGCTTTCTTT	CASSAGQLNTEAFF
TRBV20-1	few	TRBD1	TRBJ1-2	TGCAGTGCTAGAGAGGCAGGTCGGACAGGGAATGGCTACACCTTC	CSAREAGRTGNGYTF
TRBV7-7	many	-	TRBJ2-5	TGTGCCAGCAGCCCATATGGAGAGACCCAGTACTTC	CASSPYGETQYF
TRBV20-1	-	-	TRBJ2-1	TGCAGTGCTAGCAAGGGTGGTAGCGGCGGAGAGCAGTTCTTC	CSASKGGSGGEQFF
TRBV20-1	many	TRBD1	TRBJ1-5	TGCAGTGCTACTACCGACAGGGGTTTTTGGCAGCCCCAGCATTTT	CSATTDRGFWQPQHF
TRBV25-1	-	-	TRBJ2-1	TGTGCCAGCGGACTACAACAGGGTAGGAATGAGCAGTTCTTC	CASGLQQGRNEQFF
TRBV2	few	-	TRBJ1-1	TGTGCCAGCAGAAATGACAGGCCTTCACCTGAAGCTTTCTTT	CASRNDRPSPEAFF
TRBV27	few	-	TRBJ1-5	TGTGCCAGCAGTTTATATCGCCGGGATCAGCCCCAGCATTTT	CASSLYRRDQPQHF
TRBV30	-	-	TRBJ1-5	TGTGCCTGGAGTGTAAGAGCAGTGGGGCCCCAGCATTTT	CAWSVRAVGPQHF
TRBV5-1	many	TRBD1	TRBJ2-4	TGCGCCAGCAGCGGGGGACAGGTGAAAAACATTCAGTACTTC	CASSGGQVKNIQYF
TRBV3-1	many	-	TRBJ2-3	TGTGCCAGCAGCCAGGCACTTGGTACGCAGTATTTT	CASSQALGTQYF
TRBV12-3/TRBV12-4	-	-	TRBJ2-2	TGTGCCAGCAGTTTAGTCTTTGAAAGGCGAAACACCAGGGAGCTGTTTTTT	CASSLVFERRNTRELFF
TRBV9	few	-	TRBJ1-5	TGTGCCAGCAGCGTAGAGGGAAAAAGCAATCAGCCCCAGCATTTT	CASSVEGKSNQPQHF
TRBV2	many	-	TRBJ1-5	TGTGCCAGCAATGGAAGGGGTTATAGCAATCAGCCCCAGCATTTT	CASNGRGYSNQPQHF
TRBV5-1	many	-	TRBJ2-5	TGCGCCAGCAGCTTGTTCAGCGGTACAGAGACCCAGTACTTC	CASSLFSGTETQYF
TRBV11-2	few	TRBD1	TRBJ2-7	TGTGCCAGCAGCTCATCCTACAGGGGAGCCTACGAGCAGTACTTC	CASSSSYRGAYEQYF
TRBV6-5	few	-	TRBJ1-2	TGTGCCACCCGACAAATAGGGCTCTATGGCTACACCTTC	CATRQIGLYGYTF
TRBV18	many	-	TRBJ2-3	TGTGCCAGCTCACCAATGGTCAGCACAGATACGCAGTATTTT	CASSPMVSTDTQYF
TRBV29-1	many	-	TRBJ1-4	TGCAGCGTTGCACTCAACGGTAATGAAAAACTGTTTTTT	CSVALNGNEKLFF
TRBV11-2	many	-	TRBJ1-3	TGTGCCAGCAGCCCGTGGGACATTGGAAACACCATATATTTT	CASSPWDIGNTIYF
TRBV18	many	-	TRBJ1-1	TGTGCCAGCTCCCCTTCGAACACTGAAGCTTTCTTT	CASSPSNTEAFF
TRBV6-1	many	-	TRBJ2-5	TGTGCCAGCAGTGAACAGCTCCAAGAGACCCAGTACTTC	CASSEQLQETQYF
TRBV19	-	-	TRBJ1-2	TGTGCCAGTAGTTCTCTCGGGACGGACTATGGCTACACCTTC	CASSSLGTDYGYTF